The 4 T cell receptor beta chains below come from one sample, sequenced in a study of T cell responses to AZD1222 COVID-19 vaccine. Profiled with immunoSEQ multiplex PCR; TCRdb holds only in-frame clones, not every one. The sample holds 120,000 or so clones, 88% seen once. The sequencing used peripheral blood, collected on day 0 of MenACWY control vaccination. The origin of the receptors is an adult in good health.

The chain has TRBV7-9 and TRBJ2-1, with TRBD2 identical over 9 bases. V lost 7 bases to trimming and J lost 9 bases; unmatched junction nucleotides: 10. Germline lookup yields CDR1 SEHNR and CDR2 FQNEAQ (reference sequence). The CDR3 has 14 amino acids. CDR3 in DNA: TGTGCCAGCATCTTGGCGGGAGGGTTGGCTGAGCAGTTCTTC. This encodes CASILAGGLAEQFF.

The DNA of the CDR3 is TGTGCCAGCAGTCGCTGGGCAGGGGGCTCCTACGAGCAGTACTTC. This gives the protein CASSRWAGGSYEQYF. The V gene is TRBV2, the J gene TRBJ2-7, with TRBD1 identical over 7 bases. The junction had 7 bases not matched to a gene; V was cut back by 5 bases and J by 0 bases. The CDR3 runs 15 residues. Germline CDR1 and CDR2: SNHLY and FYNNEI.

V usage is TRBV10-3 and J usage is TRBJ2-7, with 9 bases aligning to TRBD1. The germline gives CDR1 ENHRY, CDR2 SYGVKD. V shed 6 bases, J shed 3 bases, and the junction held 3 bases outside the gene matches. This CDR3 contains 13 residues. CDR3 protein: CAISGQGSYEQYF. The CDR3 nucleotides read TGTGCCATCAGCGGACAGGGGAGCTACGAGCAGTACTTC.

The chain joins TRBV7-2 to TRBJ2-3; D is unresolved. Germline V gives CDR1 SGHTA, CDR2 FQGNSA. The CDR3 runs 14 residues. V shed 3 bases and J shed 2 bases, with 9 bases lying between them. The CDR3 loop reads CASSFHGVTDTQYF. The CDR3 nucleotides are TGTGCCAGCAGCTTTCATGGGGTCACAGATACGCAGTATTTT.